The next 28 T cell receptor beta chains were all read from a single sample in a study of blood T cells in healthy people across ages. Primers used in a second PCR of roughly 7 to 12 cycles were a sample-barcoded 5' primer and a J-beta primer mix. TCRdb passed the 5' RACE reads through MiXCR, listing each CDR3 protein once. The top ten hold roughly 17% of the sample, which has approximately 810,000 distinct CDR3 sequences, 29% seen once. What was sequenced was blood. These receptors originate from a woman at least 80 years old in good health.

In its sample, this clonotype was seen a few times. The chain is built from TRBV20-1 and TRBJ2-1; D remains unclear. V was clipped by 3 bases and J by 2 bases, with 17 bases between them. The CDR3 is 16 residues long. Per the germline V gene, CDR1 is DFQATT and CDR2 is SNEGSKA (reference sequence). The CDR3 region is CSASESRGATYNEQFF. The CDR3 DNA follows: TGCAGTGCTAGTGAGTCTCGCGGCGCTACCTACAATGAGCAGTTCTTC.

V and J are TRBV6-2 or TRBV6-3 and TRBJ2-2, with 14 bases fitting TRBD2. Germline V CDR1 and CDR2: MNHEY, SVGEGT. The J segment lost 8 bases and the V segment lost 4 bases, leaving 6 bases of the junction unmatched. CDR3 length: 16 amino acids. In nucleotides, the CDR3 is TGTGCCAGCAGTTCGGGACTAGCGGGGGAGGCAGGGGAGCTGTTTTTT. It encodes CASSSGLAGEAGELFF.

Ten or more counts support this clonotype. The rearrangement links TRBV24-1 to TRBJ2-5; 7 bases line up with TRBD2. The CDR3 length is 15 residues. The junction had 5 bases not matched to a gene; V was cut back by 3 bases and J by 2 bases. The V gene's germline CDR1 is KGHDR and CDR2 SFDVKD. CDR3 nucleotide sequence: TGTGCCACCAGTGATGGGGGGGTCATACAAGAGACCCAGTACTTC. This codes for CATSDGGVIQETQYF.

This rearrangement joins TRBV14 to TRBJ2-1; the D gene is possibly TRBD2 (5 bases). V lost 4 bases, J lost 9 bases, and 13 bases lay in between. Germline-derived CDR1 and CDR2 are SGHDN and FVKESK. The CDR3 length is 13 residues. CDR3 protein: CASSRSRGIEQFF. As DNA, the CDR3 is TGTGCCAGCAGCCGTTCTCGGGGTATTGAGCAGTTCTTC.

The rearrangement joins TRBV7-2 to TRBJ2-5; D is unresolved. The DNA end lines up better with TRBJ2-7; the J call may be wrong. In germline, CDR1 is SGHTA, CDR2 FQGNSA. The CDR3 is made up of 14 amino acids. The CDR3: CASSLNNLGYEQYF. For the CDR3, the DNA is TGTGCCAGCAGCTTAAACAACTTAGGCTACGAGCAGTACTTC.

The sample holds a few counts of this clonotype. The chain joins TRBV3-1 to TRBJ1-1, with D perhaps TRBD1 (5 bases). In germline, CDR1 is LGHDT, CDR2 YNNKEL (reference sequence). Trimming cost V 0 bases and J 3 bases, with 20 bases left between them. The CDR3 runs 18 residues. In nucleotides, the CDR3 is TGTGCCAGCAGCCAAGAAGGACGGGCAGGGATGGAGCACACTGAAGCTTTCTTT. Amino acid sequence: CASSQEGRAGMEHTEAFF. Filled out from reference TRBV3-1 and TRBJ1-1, the complete variable domain reads DTAVSQTPKYLVTQMGNDKSIKCEQNLGHDTMYWYKQDSKKFLKIMFSYNNKELIINETVPNRFSPKSPDKAHLNLHINSLELGDSAVYFCASSQEGRAGMEHTEAFFGQGTRLTVV.

CDR3 sequence: CSARDISYEQYF. CDR3 nucleotide sequence: TGCAGTGCTAGGGACATATCCTACGAGCAGTACTTC. V gene TRBV20-1 combines with J gene TRBJ2-7, with D possibly TRBD1 on 5 matching bases. CDR3 length: 12 residues. Germline CDR1 and CDR2: DFQATT and SNEGSKA (reference sequence). Trimming cost V 3 bases and J 1 base, with 7 bases left between them.

The V gene is TRBV28, the J gene TRBJ1-5, with D uncertain. Germline-derived CDR1 and CDR2 are MDHEN and SYDVKM. Trimming removed 2 bases from V and 0 bases from J, with 5 bases in between. CDR3 length: 14 residues. The CDR3 sequence: CASSLPFSNQPQHF. CDR3 bases: TGTGCCAGCAGTTTACCGTTTAGCAATCAGCCCCAGCATTTT.

The J gene is TRBJ1-1, the V gene TRBV30; the D is unclear. The CDR3 totals 13 residues. The germline V gene encodes CDR1 GTSNPN and CDR2 SVGIG (reference sequence). Trimming shortened V by 3 bases and J by 0 bases, and 8 bases separated the two germline ends. Here the CDR3 DNA reads TGTGCCTGGAGACTAGGGATGAACACTGAAGCTTTCTTT. The encoded protein is CAWRLGMNTEAFF.

As for this clonotype: A much larger clone differs from this one at a single base, so this may be a read error. The rearrangement uses TRBV29-1 and TRBJ2-4; no clear D gene. TRBJ2-7 matches the DNA end more closely, so the J call is doubtful. In germline, CDR1 is SQVTM, CDR2 ANQGSEA. The CDR3 is made up of 12 amino acids. The CDR3 bases are TGCAGCGGTCGGGCAGGCTCTTACGAGCAGTACTTC. Residues: CSGRAGSYEQYF.

This clonotype was counted ten times or more. The V call is TRBV10-3, the J call TRBJ2-7; D may be TRBD1 (6 bases). Trimming left V 6 bases short and J 3 bases short, with 12 bases between. The germline CDR1 and CDR2 sequences are ENHRY and SYGVKD. The CDR3 consists of 13 residues. CDR3 region: CAISSDRNYEQYF. CDR3 DNA sequence: TGTGCCATCAGCTCGGACAGAAACTACGAGCAGTACTTC.

The J gene is TRBJ2-4, the V gene TRBV27, with 8 bases that match TRBD1. The CDR3 runs 16 residues. The V and J ends lost 4 bases and 1 base, in that order; junction bases with no gene match: 6. Germline CDR1 MNHEY, CDR2 SMNVEV (reference sequence). The CDR3 loop reads CASSSRGQAAKNIQYF. The CDR3 nucleotides read TGTGCCAGCAGTTCCCGGGGACAGGCGGCCAAAAACATTCAGTACTTC.

The V call is TRBV12-3 or TRBV12-4, the J call TRBJ1-1; TRBD1 matches 8 bases. The CDR3 runs 15 residues. V was clipped by 6 bases and J by 4 bases; unmatched bases: 10. The CDR3 DNA sequence: TGTGCCAGCAGCATACAGGGGGGTGTGTTCACTGAAGCTTTCTTT. Its protein product is CASSIQGGVFTEAFF.

CDR3 sequence: CASSLPAHEQYF. The DNA for the CDR3 is TGTGCCAGCAGCTTACCGGCCCACGAGCAGTACTTC. This chain links TRBV7-2 with TRBJ2-7; no clear D. V was pared by 2 bases and J by 5 bases, with 7 bases between. The germline CDR1 and CDR2 sequences are SGHTA and FQGNSA. The CDR3 loop spans 12 amino acids.

This clonotype occurred many times. J is TRBJ2-7 and V is TRBV6-5; 9 bases are shared with TRBD2. After removal of 4 bases from V and 3 bases from J, the junction contained 10 bases not matched to a gene. The CDR3 totals 16 residues. Germline V lookup: CDR1 MNHEY, CDR2 SVGAGI. In DNA, the CDR3 is TGTGCCAGCAGTTCCCCCGGATTAGCGGGGGACTACGAGCAGTACTTC. Translating gives CASSSPGLAGDYEQYF.

Only a few counts were recorded for this clonotype. The chain links TRBV29-1 to TRBJ1-1; D is unclear. Germline V gene lookup returns CDR1 SQVTM and CDR2 ANQGSEA. The CDR3 sequence is 15 residues long. Trimming cost V 1 base and J 0 bases, with 12 bases left between them. The CDR3 region is CSVEGTGGVNTEAFF. The DNA for the CDR3 is TGCAGCGTTGAAGGTACGGGTGGGGTGAACACTGAAGCTTTCTTT.

A note on this clonotype: A much larger clone differs by one base, so this may be a read error. This chain joins TRBV7-9 and TRBJ1-2; D uncertain. CDR1 SEHNR and CDR2 FQNEAQ come from the germline V gene (reference sequence). V lost 5 bases, J lost 6 bases, and 10 bases lay in between. This CDR3 is built from 12 residues. In DNA, the CDR3 is TGTGCCAGCAGCCAGACGTACCATGGCTACACCTTC. This sequence encodes CASSQTYHGYTF. The whole variable domain, remainder taken from reference TRBV7-9 and TRBJ1-2, is DTGVSQNPRHKITKRGQNVTFRCDPISEHNRLYWYRQTLGQGPEFLTYFQNEAQLEKSRLLSDRFSAERPKGSFSTLEIQRTEQGDSAMYLCASSQTYHGYTFGSGTRLTVV.

The chain joins TRBV29-1 to TRBJ2-1, with TRBD1 matching over 7 bases. With 4 bases clipped from V and 3 bases from J, the junction kept 6 bases outside the gene matches. CDR3 size: 14 residues. Germline values: CDR1 SQVTM, CDR2 ANQGSEA. CDR3 in amino acids: CSVGPQGVYNEQFF. The CDR3 region has the DNA TGCAGCGTTGGACCCCAGGGGGTCTACAATGAGCAGTTCTTC.

The V gene is TRBV20-1, the J gene TRBJ2-3; D possibly corresponds to TRBD2 (5 bases). The germline gives CDR1 DFQATT, CDR2 SNEGSKA (reference sequence). The CDR3 runs to 14 residues. The V gene lost 1 base and the J gene lost 3 bases, with 11 bases spanning the gap. CDR3 in amino acids: CSARVGSGTDTQYF. The CDR3 region has the DNA TGCAGTGCTAGAGTAGGGTCGGGAACAGATACGCAGTATTTT.

This clonotype appeared once. A clone one base away is much larger, so this may be a read error. The J gene is TRBJ2-7, the V gene TRBV20-1; 10 bases agree with TRBD1. The CDR3 sequence is 16 residues long. V lost 3 bases, J lost 2 bases, and 10 bases stayed unmatched. CDR1 and CDR2 (germline): DFQATT, SNEGSKA (reference sequence). CDR3: CSARGVGTGATYEQYF. CDR3 nucleotide sequence: TGCAGTGCTAGGGGTGTTGGGACAGGGGCGACCTACGAGCAGTACTTC.

The chain has TRBV6-2 or TRBV6-3 and TRBJ2-3; possibly TRBD2 for D (5 bases). Germline CDR1 MNHEY, CDR2 SVGEGT. Trimming left V 7 bases short and J 4 bases short, with 12 bases between. The CDR3 contains 13 residues. The CDR3 reads CASTDSDPDTQYF. The CDR3 DNA sequence: TGTGCCAGCACCGATAGCGACCCAGATACGCAGTATTTT.

There are a few counts of this clonotype. The rearrangement links TRBV6-2 or TRBV6-3 to TRBJ2-5; D is undetermined. From germline, CDR1 is MNHEY and CDR2 SVGEGT. The CDR3 spans 15 residues. Between the trimmed V and J ends, which lost 6 bases and 7 bases, there was a span of 21 bases. The CDR3 DNA reads TGTGCCAGCAGCTACGGGCTTCTGGAGCGAGGGACCCAGTACTTC. Protein sequence: CASSYGLLERGTQYF.

The chain carries TRBV6-6 and TRBJ2-2; TRBD2 is a possible D gene (5 bases). The CDR3 has 12 residues. Trimming removed 2 bases from V and 8 bases from J, with 6 bases in between. Germline CDR1 and CDR2: MNHNY and SVGAGI (reference sequence). The chain's CDR3 is CASSYPGGELFF. CDR3 nucleotide sequence: TGTGCCAGCAGTTACCCGGGGGGGGAGCTGTTTTTT.

At least ten counts were recorded for this clonotype. The chain is built from TRBV29-1 and TRBJ1-2, with 7 positions matching TRBD1. The CDR3 runs 13 residues. J was trimmed by 8 bases and V by 4 bases; bases with no gene match: 10. From germline, CDR1 is SQVTM and CDR2 ANQGSEA. The CDR3 reads CSVGTTGRGGYTF. The CDR3 region has the DNA TGCAGCGTTGGAACGACAGGGAGAGGCGGCTACACCTTC. Full variable domain (missing parts from reference TRBV29-1 and TRBJ1-2): SAVISQKPSRDICQRGTSLTIQCQVDSQVTMMFWYRQQPGQSLTLIATANQGSEATYESGFVIDKFPISRPNLTFSTLTVSNMSPEDSSIYLCSVGTTGRGGYTFGSGTRLTVV.

This clonotype was counted only a few times. This chain connects TRBV6-2 or TRBV6-3 to TRBJ2-7; TRBD1 matches 9 bases. The trim removed 8 bases at V and 5 bases at J, leaving 13 bases unmatched. Germline V gives CDR1 MNHEY, CDR2 SVGEGT. The CDR3 has 15 residues. The CDR3 DNA reads TGTGCCAGCGAAGACGCCGGGACAGGGAACGACGAGCAGTACTTC. It codes for CASEDAGTGNDEQYF.

For this clonotype: A clone one base away is much larger, so this may be a read error. The chain links TRBV10-2 to TRBJ1-2; TRBD1 is a possible D gene (6 bases). CDR1 and CDR2 (germline): WSHSY, SAAADI. The CDR3 is 14 residues long. The V gene lost 6 bases and the J gene lost 8 bases, with 19 bases spanning the gap. The CDR3 DNA follows: TGCGCCAGCAGGGAGGGGACAAGACGGGGCGGCTACACCTTC. This sequence encodes CASREGTRRGGYTF.

This clonotype was picked up many times. This rearrangement joins TRBV7-9 to TRBJ2-3; 8 bases are shared with TRBD2. Trimming at V came to 2 bases and at J to 0 bases, leaving 1 base not matched to a gene. The CDR3 length is 15 residues. Germline CDR1 and CDR2: SEHNR and FQNEAQ (reference sequence). The DNA of the CDR3 is TGTGCCAGCAGCTTAAGACTAGCGAGCACAGATACGCAGTATTTT. It codes for CASSLRLASTDTQYF.

This clonotype showed up many times. This sequence may be a read error, since a much larger clone differs from it by one base. The V gene is TRBV6-2 or TRBV6-3, the J gene TRBJ2-7; D unresolved. The V and J ends lost 2 bases and 5 bases respectively, with 4 bases between them. The germline gives CDR1 MNHEY, CDR2 SVGEGT. CDR3 length: 11 residues. CDR3 nucleotides: TGTGCCAGCAGTTACGGGGACGAGCAGTACTTC. Residues: CASSYGDEQYF.